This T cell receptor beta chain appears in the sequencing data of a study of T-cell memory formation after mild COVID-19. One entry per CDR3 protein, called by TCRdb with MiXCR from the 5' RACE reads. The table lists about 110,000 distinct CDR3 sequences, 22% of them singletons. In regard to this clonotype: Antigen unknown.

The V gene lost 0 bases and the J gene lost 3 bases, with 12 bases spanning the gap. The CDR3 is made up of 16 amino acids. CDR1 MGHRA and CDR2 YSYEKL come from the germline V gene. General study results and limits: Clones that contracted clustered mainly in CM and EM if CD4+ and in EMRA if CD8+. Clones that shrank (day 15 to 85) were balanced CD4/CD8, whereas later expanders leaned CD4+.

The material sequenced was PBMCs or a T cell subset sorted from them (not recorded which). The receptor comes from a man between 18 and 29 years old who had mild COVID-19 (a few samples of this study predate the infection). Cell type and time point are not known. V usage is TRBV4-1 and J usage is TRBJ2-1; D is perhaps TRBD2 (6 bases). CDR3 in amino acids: CASSQEFTGGYNEQFF. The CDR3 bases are TGCGCCAGCAGCCAAGAGTTTACCGGGGGCTACAATGAGCAGTTCTTC.